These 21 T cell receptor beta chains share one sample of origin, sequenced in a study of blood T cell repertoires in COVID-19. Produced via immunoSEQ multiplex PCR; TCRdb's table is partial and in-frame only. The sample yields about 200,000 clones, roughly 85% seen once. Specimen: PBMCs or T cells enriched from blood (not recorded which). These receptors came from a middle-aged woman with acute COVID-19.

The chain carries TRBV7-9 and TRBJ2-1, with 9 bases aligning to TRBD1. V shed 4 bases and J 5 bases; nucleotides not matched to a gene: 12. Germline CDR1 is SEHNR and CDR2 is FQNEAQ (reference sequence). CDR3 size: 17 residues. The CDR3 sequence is CASSSRGGTGTNNEQFF. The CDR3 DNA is TGTGCCAGCAGCTCTAGGGGCGGGACAGGGACAAACAATGAGCAGTTCTTC.

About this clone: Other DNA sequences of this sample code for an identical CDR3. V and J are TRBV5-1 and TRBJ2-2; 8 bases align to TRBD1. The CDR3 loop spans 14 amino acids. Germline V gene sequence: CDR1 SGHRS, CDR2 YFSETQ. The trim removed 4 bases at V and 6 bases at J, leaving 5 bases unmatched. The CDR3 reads CASSPQGAAGELFF. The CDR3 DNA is TGCGCCAGCAGCCCCCAGGGGGCGGCCGGGGAGCTGTTTTTT.

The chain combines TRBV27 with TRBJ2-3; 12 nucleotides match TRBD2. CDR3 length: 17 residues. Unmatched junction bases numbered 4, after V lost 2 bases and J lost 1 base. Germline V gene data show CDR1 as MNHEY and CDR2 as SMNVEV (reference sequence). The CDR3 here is CASSLPSGRAGTDTQYF. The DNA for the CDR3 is TGTGCCAGCAGTTTACCTAGCGGGAGGGCCGGCACAGATACGCAGTATTTT.

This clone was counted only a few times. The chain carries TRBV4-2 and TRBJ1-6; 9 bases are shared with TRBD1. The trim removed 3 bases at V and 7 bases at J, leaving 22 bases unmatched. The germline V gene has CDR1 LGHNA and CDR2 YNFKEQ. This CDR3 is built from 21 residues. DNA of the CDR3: TGTGCCAGCAGCCAGGGAGGAAGATGGGACAGGGATAGGTATGAGAATTCACCCCTCCACTTT. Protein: CASSQGGRWDRDRYENSPLHF.

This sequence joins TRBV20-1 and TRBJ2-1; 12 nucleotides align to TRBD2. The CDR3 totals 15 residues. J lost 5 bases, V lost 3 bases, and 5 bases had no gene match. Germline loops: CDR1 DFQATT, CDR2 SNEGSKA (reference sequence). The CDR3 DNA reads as TGCAGTGCTAGTAGAGGACTAGCGGGACACAATGAGCAGTTCTTC. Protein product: CSASRGLAGHNEQFF.

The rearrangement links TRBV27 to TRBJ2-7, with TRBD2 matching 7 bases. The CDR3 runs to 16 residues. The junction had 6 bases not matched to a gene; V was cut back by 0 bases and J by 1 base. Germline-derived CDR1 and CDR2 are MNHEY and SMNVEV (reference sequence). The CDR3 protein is CASSLSVGRPSYEQYF. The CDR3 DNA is TGTGCCAGCAGTTTATCGGTCGGGAGGCCGTCCTACGAGCAGTACTTC.

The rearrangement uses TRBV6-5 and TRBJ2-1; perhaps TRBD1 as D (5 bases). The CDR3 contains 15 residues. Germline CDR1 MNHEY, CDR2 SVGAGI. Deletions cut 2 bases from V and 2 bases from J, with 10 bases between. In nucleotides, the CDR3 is TGTGCCAGCAGTTACGGGGCAGGGACCTACAATGAGCAGTTCTTC. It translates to CASSYGAGTYNEQFF.

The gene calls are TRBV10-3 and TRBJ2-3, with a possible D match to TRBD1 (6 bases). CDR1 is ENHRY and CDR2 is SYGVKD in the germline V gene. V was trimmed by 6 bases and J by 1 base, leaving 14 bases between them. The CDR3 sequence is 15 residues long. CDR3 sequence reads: CAIRGTSGGTDTQYF. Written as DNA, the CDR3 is TGTGCCATCAGGGGGACATCGGGCGGCACAGATACGCAGTATTTT.

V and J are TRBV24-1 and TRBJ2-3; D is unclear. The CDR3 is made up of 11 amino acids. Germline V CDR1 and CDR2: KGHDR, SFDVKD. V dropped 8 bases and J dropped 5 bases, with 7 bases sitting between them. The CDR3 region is CATTRGDTQYF. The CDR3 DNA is TGTGCCACCACCCGAGGAGATACGCAGTATTTT.

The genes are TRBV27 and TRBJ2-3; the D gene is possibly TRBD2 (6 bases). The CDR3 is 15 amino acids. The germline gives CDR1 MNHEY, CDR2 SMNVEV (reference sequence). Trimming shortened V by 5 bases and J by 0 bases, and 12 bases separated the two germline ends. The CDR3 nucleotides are TGTGCCAGCAGTGGACTACAATCTAGCACAGATACGCAGTATTTT. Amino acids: CASSGLQSSTDTQYF.

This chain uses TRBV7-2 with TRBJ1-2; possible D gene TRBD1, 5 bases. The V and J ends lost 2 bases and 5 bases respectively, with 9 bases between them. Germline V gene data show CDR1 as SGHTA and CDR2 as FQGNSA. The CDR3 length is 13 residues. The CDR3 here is CASSLSREYGYTF. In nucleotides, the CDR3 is TGTGCCAGCAGCTTAAGCAGGGAATATGGCTACACCTTC.

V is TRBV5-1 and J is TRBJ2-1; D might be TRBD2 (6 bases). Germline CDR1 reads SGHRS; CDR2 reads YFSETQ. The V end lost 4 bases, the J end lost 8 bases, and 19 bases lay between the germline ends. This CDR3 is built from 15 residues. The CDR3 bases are TGCGCCAGCAGCCACCCACCGGGAGCTGGAGATGAGCAGTTCTTC. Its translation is CASSHPPGAGDEQFF.

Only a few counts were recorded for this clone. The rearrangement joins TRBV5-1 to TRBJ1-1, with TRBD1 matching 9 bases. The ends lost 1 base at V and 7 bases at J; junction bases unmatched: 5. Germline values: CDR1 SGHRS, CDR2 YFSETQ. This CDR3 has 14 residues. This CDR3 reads CASSLPGTGHEAFF. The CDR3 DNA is TGCGCCAGCAGCTTGCCCGGGACAGGGCATGAAGCTTTCTTT. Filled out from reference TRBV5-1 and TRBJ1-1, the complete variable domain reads KAGVTQTPRYLIKTRGQQVTLSCSPISGHRSVSWYQQTPGQGLQFLFEYFSETQRNKGNFPGRFSGRQFSNSRSEMNVSTLELGDSALYLCASSLPGTGHEAFFGQGTRLTVV.

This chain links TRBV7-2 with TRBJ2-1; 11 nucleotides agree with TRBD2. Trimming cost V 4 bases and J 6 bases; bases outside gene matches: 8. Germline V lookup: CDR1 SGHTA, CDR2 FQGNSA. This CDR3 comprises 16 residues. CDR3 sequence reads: CASSSPHSGRANEQFF. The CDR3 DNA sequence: TGTGCCAGCAGCTCCCCCCATAGCGGGAGGGCCAATGAGCAGTTCTTC.

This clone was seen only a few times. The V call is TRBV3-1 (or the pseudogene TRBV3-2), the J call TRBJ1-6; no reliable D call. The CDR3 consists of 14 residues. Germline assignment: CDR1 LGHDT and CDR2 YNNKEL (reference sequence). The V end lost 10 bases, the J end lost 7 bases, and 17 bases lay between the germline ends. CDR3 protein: CATSDFTRNSPLHF. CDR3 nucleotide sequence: TGTGCCACCTCGGACTTTACGCGGAATTCACCCCTCCACTTT.

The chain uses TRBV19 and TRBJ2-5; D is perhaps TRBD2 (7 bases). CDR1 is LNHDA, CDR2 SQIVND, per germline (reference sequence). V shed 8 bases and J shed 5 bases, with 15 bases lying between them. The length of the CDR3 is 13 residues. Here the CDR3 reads CASARGGGETQYF. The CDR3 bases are TGTGCCAGTGCCAGGGGAGGGGGGGAGACCCAGTACTTC.

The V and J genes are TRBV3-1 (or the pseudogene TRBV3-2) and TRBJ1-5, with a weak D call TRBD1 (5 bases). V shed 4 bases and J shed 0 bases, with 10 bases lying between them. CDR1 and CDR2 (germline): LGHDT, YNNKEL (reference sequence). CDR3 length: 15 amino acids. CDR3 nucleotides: TGTGCCAGCAGCCCGGGACTGATTAGCAATCAGCCCCAGCATTTT. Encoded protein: CASSPGLISNQPQHF.

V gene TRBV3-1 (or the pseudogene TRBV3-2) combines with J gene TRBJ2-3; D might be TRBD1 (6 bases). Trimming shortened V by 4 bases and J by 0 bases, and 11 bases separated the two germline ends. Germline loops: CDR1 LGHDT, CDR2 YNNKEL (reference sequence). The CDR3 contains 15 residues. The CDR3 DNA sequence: TGTGCCAGCAGCCCCTTGGGGGCTAGCACAGATACGCAGTATTTT. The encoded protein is CASSPLGASTDTQYF.

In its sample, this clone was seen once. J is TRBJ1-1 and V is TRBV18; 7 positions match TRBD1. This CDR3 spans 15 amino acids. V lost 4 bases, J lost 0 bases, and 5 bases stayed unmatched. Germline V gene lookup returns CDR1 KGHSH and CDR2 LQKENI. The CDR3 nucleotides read TGTGCCAGCTCACTGGGACAGCAGATGAACACTGAAGCTTTCTTT. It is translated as CASSLGQQMNTEAFF.

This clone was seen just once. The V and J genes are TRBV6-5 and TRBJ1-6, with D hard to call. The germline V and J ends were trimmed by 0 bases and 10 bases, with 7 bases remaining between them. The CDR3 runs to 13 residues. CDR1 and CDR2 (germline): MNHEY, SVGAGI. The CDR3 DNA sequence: TGTGCCAGCAGTTACTCGGAGAACTCACCCCTCCACTTT. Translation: CASSYSENSPLHF.

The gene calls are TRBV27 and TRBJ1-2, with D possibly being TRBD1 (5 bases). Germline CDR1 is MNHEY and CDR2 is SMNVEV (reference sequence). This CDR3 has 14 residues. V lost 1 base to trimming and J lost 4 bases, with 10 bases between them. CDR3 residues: CASSLLGEGYGYTF. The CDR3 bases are TGTGCCAGCAGTTTATTGGGGGAGGGCTATGGCTACACCTTC.